Listed below are T cell receptor beta chains from one sample, sequenced in a study of HIV-infected patients and healthy controls. TCRdb ran MiXCR on the 5' RACE reads and lists one entry per CDR3 protein. The repertoire holds about 9,300 distinct CDR3 sequences, with approximately 5% as singletons. Sequenced input: blood. The receptor source for this set is an adult in good health. Both conserved end residues are part of each CDR3. The order of the fields is clone size, D gene, V gene, J gene, CDR3 protein, CDR3 DNA. The D gene is left open where the match is weak. Expanded clones get a size class; other rows say once, few or many, or leave the size out.

>-|-|TRBV10-3|TRBJ2-3
CAISNPDTQYF
TGTGCCATCAGCAACCCAGATACGCAGTATTTT
>medium-sized|-|TRBV28|TRBJ2-7
CASSLLPYEQYF
TGTGCCAGCAGTTTATTGCCCTACGAGCAGTACTTC
>medium-sized|TRBD1|TRBV18|TRBJ2-5
CASSPMGQQETQYF
TGTGCCAGCTCACCCATGGGACAGCAAGAGACCCAGTACTTC
>medium-sized|-|TRBV6-2/TRBV6-3|TRBJ2-1
CASSYAAGEQFF
TGTGCCAGCAGTTACGCGGCAGGAGAGCAGTTCTTC
>medium-sized|-|TRBV18|TRBJ2-7
CASSSGTAYEQYF
TGTGCCAGCTCATCCGGGACCGCCTACGAGCAGTACTTC
>many|TRBD1|TRBV5-1|TRBJ1-4
CASSRDREINEKLFF
TGCGCCAGCAGCCGCGACAGGGAGATTAATGAAAAACTGTTTTTT
>many|-|TRBV20-1|TRBJ1-4
CSARAAGSNEKLFF
TGCAGTGCCAGGGCCGCAGGGTCTAATGAAAAACTGTTTTTT
>-|TRBD1|TRBV5-4|TRBJ1-4
CASSSTGADNEKLFF
TGTGCCAGCAGCTCAACAGGGGCGGATAATGAAAAACTGTTTTTT
>medium-sized|-|TRBV6-5|TRBJ1-2
CASSKTGIGYGYTF
TGTGCCAGCAGTAAAACAGGGATAGGCTATGGCTACACCTTC
>medium-sized|-|TRBV7-6|TRBJ1-3
CASSLENTIYF
TGTGCCAGCAGCTTAGAGAACACCATATATTTT
>medium-sized|-|TRBV7-2|TRBJ2-1
CASSSPSLGEQFF
TGTGCCAGCAGCTCCCCTTCGCTAGGTGAGCAGTTCTTC
>many|TRBD2|TRBV6-5|TRBJ2-3
CASRATSGPTDTQYF
TGTGCCAGCAGGGCTACTAGCGGACCCACAGATACGCAGTATTTT
>-|TRBD2|TRBV5-5|TRBJ2-2
CASSSGTSRAGELFF
TGTGCCAGCAGCTCAGGGACTAGTAGGGCCGGGGAGCTGTTTTTT
>medium-sized|TRBD2|TRBV5-4|TRBJ2-5
CASSLTAGVAETQYF
TGTGCCAGCAGCTTAACTGCGGGAGTGGCAGAGACCCAGTACTTC
>few|-|TRBV7-2|TRBJ1-6
CASSPSLTGRMNSPLHF
TGTGCCAGCAGCCCTAGCCTTACAGGGAGAATGAATTCACCCCTCCACTTT
>many|-|TRBV7-8|TRBJ2-7
CASSPRSNEQYF
TGTGCCAGCAGCCCACGAAGCAACGAGCAGTACTTC
>medium-sized|TRBD1|TRBV4-3|TRBJ1-4
CASSHRQGWEKLFF
TGCGCCAGCAGCCACCGACAGGGGTGGGAAAAACTGTTTTTT
>many|-|TRBV7-9|TRBJ1-1
CASSLVNIRMNTEAFF
TGTGCCAGCAGCTTAGTGAATATAAGGATGAACACTGAAGCTTTCTTT
>medium-sized|TRBD2|TRBV4-1|TRBJ2-1
CASSQEVSGRLNEQFF
TGCGCCAGCAGCCAAGAGGTTAGCGGGAGGCTGAATGAGCAGTTCTTC
>many|TRBD1|TRBV6-6|TRBJ1-3
CASNTGTAGNTIYF
TGTGCCAGCAACACCGGGACAGCCGGAAACACCATATATTTT
>many|-|TRBV6-2/TRBV6-3|TRBJ1-2
CASSYVQPLRRGYTF
TGTGCCAGCAGTTATGTACAGCCCCTCCGACGGGGCTACACCTTC
>few|-|TRBV7-2|TRBJ2-5
CASSSQRETQYF
TGTGCCAGCAGCTCCCAGAGGGAGACCCAGTACTTC
>few|TRBD2|TRBV11-2|TRBJ2-1
CASSFRYLAGEHNEQFF
TGTGCCAGCAGCTTCCGGTATCTAGCGGGAGAACACAATGAGCAGTTCTTC
>many|TRBD2|TRBV20-1|TRBJ2-5
CSAPPAGGLSRRETQYF
TGCAGTGCCCCTCCAGCGGGGGGGCTCTCCCGCCGGGAGACCCAGTACTTC
>medium-sized|-|TRBV7-8|TRBJ2-3
CASSLGRDATQYF
TGTGCCAGCAGCTTAGGGAGGGACGCTACGCAGTATTTT
>many|TRBD1|TRBV12-3/TRBV12-4|TRBJ2-1
CASSKGQGFLNEQFF
TGTGCCAGCAGCAAAGGACAGGGATTTCTCAATGAGCAGTTCTTC
>medium-sized|-|TRBV11-2|TRBJ1-1
CASSLVYLGGEAFF
TGTGCCAGCAGCTTAGTCTACCTGGGGGGTGAAGCTTTCTTT
>many|TRBD2|TRBV2|TRBJ2-1
CASRRTSGINEQFF
TGTGCCAGCAGACGGACTAGCGGGATCAATGAGCAGTTCTTC
>many|-|TRBV7-3|TRBJ1-1
CASSRGGNTASFF
TGTGCCAGCAGTCGTGGGGGAAATACGGCTTCTTTCTTT
>many|-|TRBV24-1|TRBJ2-5
CATSDKSFRETQYF
TGTGCCACCAGTGATAAGTCCTTTCGGGAGACCCAGTACTTC
>medium-sized|-|TRBV7-2|TRBJ1-1
CASSLEGDMNTEAFF
TGTGCCAGCAGCTTAGAAGGGGACATGAACACTGAAGCTTTCTTT
>many|TRBD1|TRBV5-1|TRBJ2-4
CASSLETGGNIQYF
TGCGCCAGCAGCTTGGAAACAGGGGGTAACATTCAGTACTTC
>medium-sized|TRBD1|TRBV7-2|TRBJ2-4
CASSIQGIKNIQYF
TGTGCCAGCAGCATACAGGGGATCAAAAACATTCAGTACTTC